The clone carrying this T cell receptor (beta chain) was observed a handful of times. Antigen specificity is unknown. A second PCR of 7 to 11 cycles used a sample-barcoded 5' primer and a J-beta primer mix. TCRdb re-called the 5' RACE reads with MiXCR, one entry per CDR3 protein. The profile shows about 1.5 million distinct CDR3 sequences, approximately 42% of them singletons. With 0 bases removed from V and 0 bases from J, the gap between germline ends came to 10 bases. This CDR3 contains 16 residues. The V gene's germline CDR1 is SGDLS and CDR2 YYNGEE. The sample originates from a study of blood T cells in healthy people across ages. Findings and caveats of the study: Unknown donor CMV status possibly confounded expanded clonotype changes.

Sequencing was carried out using blood. This sequence was found in a woman aged 18-29 years in good health. The chain links TRBV9 to TRBJ2-1; D not resolved. The CDR3 loop reads CASSVGVVGSYNEQFF. The CDR3 bases are TGTGCCAGCAGCGTAGGTGTGGTTGGCTCCTACAATGAGCAGTTCTTC.